What follows are 23 T cell receptor beta chains derived from one specimen sequenced in a study of Graves' ophthalmopathy and Graves' hyperthyroidism. CDR3 regions of TCR beta were amplified from RNA transcripts. Second-round multiplex PCR came after first-round RT-PCR with HTBI primers. TCRdb reprocessed the multiplex PCR reads via MiXCR and lists one record per CDR3 protein. Counted here are around 1,000,000 distinct CDR3 sequences, approximately 35% occurring once; the ten biggest clones make up over 8.5%. The material sequenced was peripheral blood or thyroid tissue (not recorded which). Receptor source: an adult man with Graves' hyperthyroidism.

This clonotype has a count of ten or more. The chain employs TRBV11-2 and TRBJ2-7; TRBD1 aligns across 9 bases. The CDR3 consists of 13 residues. The ends lost 3 bases at V and 7 bases at J; junction bases unmatched: 4. CDR1 and CDR2 (germline): SGHAT, FQNNGV. The chain's CDR3 is CASSLTGGREQYF. CDR3 in DNA: TGTGCCAGCAGCTTGACAGGGGGAAGGGAGCAGTACTTC.

This clonotype appeared once. V gene TRBV15 combines with J gene TRBJ1-1, with a weak D call TRBD1 (6 bases). The germline gives CDR1 LNHNV, CDR2 YYDKDF (reference sequence). V was shortened by 1 base and J by 1 base, with 7 bases between the two germline ends. The CDR3 sequence is 14 residues long. The CDR3 loop reads CATSRATGNTEAFF. Here the CDR3 DNA reads TGTGCCACCAGCAGAGCGACAGGGAACACTGAAGCTTTCTTT.

This clonotype was counted a few times. This chain links TRBV19 with TRBJ2-5; 7 bases align to TRBD1. The germline V gene has CDR1 LNHDA and CDR2 SQIVND (reference sequence). CDR3 size: 15 residues. Unmatched junction bases numbered 11, after V lost 8 bases and J lost 2 bases. The CDR3 sequence: CASGNTGAPQETQYF. For the CDR3, the DNA is TGTGCCAGTGGAAATACAGGGGCGCCACAAGAGACCCAGTACTTC.

The chain carries TRBV24-1 and TRBJ1-5; 7 bases align to TRBD1. This CDR3 region has 14 residues. The trim removed 7 bases at V and 11 bases at J, leaving 13 bases unmatched. Germline V gene data show CDR1 as KGHDR and CDR2 as SFDVKD. The CDR3 bases are TGTGCCACCAGGGAAAACGGACAGGTGGAGACCCAGCATTTT. Translated: CATRENGQVETQHF.

The chain recombines TRBV7-9 with TRBJ1-1; D remains ambiguous. Between the trimmed V and J ends, which lost 4 bases and 13 bases, there was a span of 22 bases. The CDR3 consists of 14 residues. CDR1 SEHNR and CDR2 FQNEAQ come from the germline V gene (reference sequence). CDR3 residues: CASSSELRGVIVFF. Written as DNA, the CDR3 is TGTGCCAGCAGCTCGGAGTTACGGGGTGTTATTGTTTTCTTT.

This clonotype showed up just a few times. The V and J genes are TRBV10-3 and TRBJ1-1; 8 bases are shared with TRBD1. The CDR3 spans 13 residues. In germline, CDR1 is ENHRY, CDR2 SYGVKD. V gave up 7 bases and J gave up 6 bases; unmatched junction bases: 7. This CDR3 reads CAITSGGQAEAFF. The DNA for the CDR3 is TGTGCCATCACCTCTGGGGGACAGGCTGAAGCTTTCTTT.

This clonotype was seen more than once but under ten times. The rearrangement links TRBV29-1 to TRBJ2-7; 9 bases agree with TRBD1. Trimming took 7 bases from V and 2 from J; bases not matched to a gene: 18. This CDR3 spans 17 amino acids. Germline V CDR1 and CDR2: SQVTM, ANQGSEA. CDR3 nucleotide sequence: TGCAGCGCCGGACCCCCACCCGGACAGGGGCCTCCCTACGAGCAGTACTTC. As protein: CSAGPPPGQGPPYEQYF.

This clonotype was counted only a few times. The chain uses TRBV11-2 and TRBJ2-7, with a possible D match to TRBD2 (5 bases). The V end was cut by 2 bases, the J end by 3 bases, with 17 bases between. Germline V gives CDR1 SGHAT, CDR2 FQNNGV. CDR3 length: 16 residues. This CDR3 is CASSLLGRGRDYEQYF. CDR3 bases: TGTGCCAGCAGCTTATTAGGCCGGGGTCGAGACTACGAGCAGTACTTC.

This clonotype was observed many times. The chain has TRBV6-6 and TRBJ2-7, with unresolved D. V was shortened by 7 bases and J by 1 base, with 14 bases between the two germline ends. The CDR3 is 14 amino acids. CDR1 is MNHNY, CDR2 SVGAGI, per germline (reference sequence). The CDR3 region has the DNA TGTGCCAGCACCACCTACACCGCATCCTACGAGCAGTACTTC. Its protein is CASTTYTASYEQYF.

This clonotype was seen many times. This chain connects TRBV20-1 to TRBJ1-2; the match to TRBD1 covers 8 bases. Germline V lookup: CDR1 DFQATT, CDR2 SNEGSKA (reference sequence). The ends lost 0 bases at V and 9 bases at J; junction bases unmatched: 6. This CDR3 has 13 residues. The CDR3 DNA reads TGCAGTGCTAGAGATGGGACAGGCAATAGCTACACCTTC. Translating it yields CSARDGTGNSYTF.

V is TRBV20-1 and J is TRBJ2-7, with 8 nucleotides matching TRBD1. This CDR3 spans 14 amino acids. J was trimmed by 0 bases and V by 3 bases; bases with no gene match: 4. Germline V CDR1 and CDR2: DFQATT, SNEGSKA (reference sequence). The CDR3 DNA reads TGCAGTGCTAGTCGGGACAGGAACTCCTACGAGCAGTACTTC. It yields the protein CSASRDRNSYEQYF.

The rearrangement links TRBV19 to TRBJ2-5; the match to TRBD2 covers 7 bases. J lost 0 bases, V lost 1 base, and 8 bases had no gene match. Germline CDR1 and CDR2: LNHDA and SQIVND (reference sequence). The CDR3 consists of 17 residues. The DNA of the CDR3 is TGTGCCAGTAGTATAGGGGCGTCTAGCGGCGACCAAGAGACCCAGTACTTC. Its protein product is CASSIGASSGDQETQYF.

This chain joins TRBV25-1 and TRBJ2-2, with D perhaps matching TRBD2 (6 bases). The CDR3 totals 14 residues. V gave up 3 bases and J gave up 6 bases, with 11 bases separating them. Germline lookup yields CDR1 MGHDK and CDR2 SYGVNS. The CDR3 DNA sequence: TGTGCCAGCAGTGACCAGACGGGAGCCGGGGAGCTGTTTTTT. Translating gives CASSDQTGAGELFF.

This clonotype was observed a single time. This chain joins TRBV4-3 and TRBJ2-7; a weak D match, TRBD1 (5 bases). The ends were cut back, 1 base at V and 3 bases at J, with 16 bases in the middle. There are 16 residues in the CDR3. The germline V gene encodes CDR1 LGHNA and CDR2 YSLEER. CDR3 region: CASSQASGWGYYEQYF. The CDR3 region has the DNA TGCGCCAGCAGCCAAGCATCCGGCTGGGGCTACTACGAGCAGTACTTC.

This clonotype was picked up many times. J is TRBJ2-7 and V is TRBV7-6; D might be TRBD1 (6 bases). The germline CDR1 and CDR2 sequences are SGHVS and FNYEAQ. CDR3 length: 13 residues. The V end was cut by 5 bases, the J end by 4 bases, with 12 bases between. As DNA, the CDR3 is TGTGCCAGCAGCGTAGGGGGATTTTACGAGCAGTACTTC. Its protein product is CASSVGGFYEQYF.

The rearrangement joins TRBV3-1 to TRBJ2-5, with D tentatively TRBD1 (5 bases). This CDR3 comprises 16 residues. Germline loops: CDR1 LGHDT, CDR2 YNNKEL (reference sequence). V lost 0 bases and J 1 base, leaving 12 bases between the germline ends. The CDR3 protein is CASSQDLGAGQETQYF. CDR3 nucleotides: TGTGCCAGCAGCCAAGATCTTGGGGCAGGCCAAGAGACCCAGTACTTC.

This clonotype has just a few counts. V usage is TRBV5-6 and J usage is TRBJ1-1; D is undetermined. Per germline, CDR1 SGHDT and CDR2 YYEEEE. The V and J ends lost 1 base and 4 bases respectively, with 17 bases between them. The CDR3 is made up of 16 amino acids. CDR3 sequence: CASSLPPGGRRTEAFF. In nucleotides, the CDR3 is TGTGCCAGCAGCTTGCCTCCGGGTGGGAGGCGCACTGAAGCTTTCTTT.

This clonotype was detected ten times or more. The V gene is TRBV7-2, the J gene TRBJ2-7; no definite D call. The V gene's germline CDR1 is SGHTA and CDR2 FQGNSA. This CDR3 has 14 residues. Trimming removed 1 base at V and 5 bases at J, with 12 bases between. The chain's CDR3 is CASSLGFQLHEQYF. The CDR3 nucleotides read TGTGCCAGCAGCTTAGGCTTCCAGCTTCACGAGCAGTACTTC. The full variable domain, with the rest looked up from reference TRBV7-2 and TRBJ2-7, is GAGVSQSPSNKVTEKGKDVELRCDPISGHTALYWYRQSLGQGLEFLIYFQGNSAPDKSGLPSDRFSAERTGGSVSTLTIQRTQQEDSAVYLCASSLGFQLHEQYFGPGTRLTVT.

The chain has TRBV7-9 and TRBJ1-2; 8 bases map to TRBD1. With 1 base clipped from V and 6 bases from J, the junction kept 7 bases outside the gene matches. The CDR3 consists of 15 residues. Germline CDR1 is SEHNR and CDR2 is FQNEAQ (reference sequence). CDR3 residues: CASSLGPGGANGYTF. CDR3 sequence (DNA): TGTGCCAGCAGCTTAGGCCCAGGGGGCGCGAATGGCTACACCTTC.

This clonotype was counted a single time. Its ends do not fully match the called genes, so a read error is possible. The chain carries TRBV19 and TRBJ2-7; D remains unclear. Germline assignment: CDR1 LNHDA and CDR2 SQIVND (reference sequence). CDR3 length: 14 amino acids. The CDR3 protein is CASSPRPSSYKQYF. The CDR3 DNA is TGTGCCAGTAGTCCCCGACCGAGCTCCTACAAGCAGTACTTC.

This clonotype was counted many times. V is TRBV11-2 and J is TRBJ2-5; D is undetermined. The CDR3 length is 15 residues. V was trimmed by 4 bases and J by 2 bases, leaving 14 bases between them. Germline V gives CDR1 SGHAT, CDR2 FQNNGV. The CDR3 sequence: CASSSRQVPQETQYF. As DNA, the CDR3 is TGTGCCAGCAGCTCGAGGCAGGTCCCTCAAGAGACCCAGTACTTC.

This clonotype was seen only a few times. J is TRBJ1-3 and V is TRBV12-3 or TRBV12-4; D remains ambiguous. V was cut by 3 bases and J by 4 bases, with 10 bases left in between. The length of the CDR3 is 14 residues. The CDR3 DNA reads as TGTGCCAGCAGTTTCCAGACCGAAGGAAACACCATATATTTT. It specifies CASSFQTEGNTIYF.

Concerning this clonotype itself: At one end the junction does not follow the germline gene, possibly because of a read error. The chain carries TRBV25-1 and TRBJ1-1; no firm D call. This CDR3 spans 14 amino acids. In germline, CDR1 is MGHDK, CDR2 SYGVNS. The CDR3 reads CTSREATVSTEAFF. CDR3 nucleotide sequence: TGTACCAGCAGAGAGGCTACTGTATCCACTGAAGCTTTCTTT.